This T cell receptor beta chain was captured by sequencing in a study of blood T cell repertoires in COVID-19. The participants were between about 18 and 90 years old and came from 24 US areas. Allocation to cohorts depended on clinical history reported by the participants. For recovered donors of Cohort 3, there were two negative PCRs, clearance, or symptom resolution. TCRdb keeps only in-frame clones here, not all; method: immunoSEQ multiplex PCR. The sample comprises about 270,000 clones, less than 90% of which are singletons, and about 3% rests with the top ten. Germline trimming cut 3 bases from V and 4 bases from J; bases unmatched to any gene: 4. The CDR3 has 15 amino acids. Germline V lookup: CDR1 LNHDA, CDR2 SQIVND (reference sequence).

The origin of this receptor is a woman aged 50 to 60 who had recovered from COVID-19. The chain joins TRBV19 to TRBJ2-3; 10 nucleotides align to TRBD1. Sequenced input: PBMCs or T cells enriched from blood (not recorded which). CDR3 loop: CASSIRDRGSDTQYF. The CDR3 DNA reads as TGTGCCAGTAGTATCCGGGACAGGGGATCAGATACGCAGTATTTT.